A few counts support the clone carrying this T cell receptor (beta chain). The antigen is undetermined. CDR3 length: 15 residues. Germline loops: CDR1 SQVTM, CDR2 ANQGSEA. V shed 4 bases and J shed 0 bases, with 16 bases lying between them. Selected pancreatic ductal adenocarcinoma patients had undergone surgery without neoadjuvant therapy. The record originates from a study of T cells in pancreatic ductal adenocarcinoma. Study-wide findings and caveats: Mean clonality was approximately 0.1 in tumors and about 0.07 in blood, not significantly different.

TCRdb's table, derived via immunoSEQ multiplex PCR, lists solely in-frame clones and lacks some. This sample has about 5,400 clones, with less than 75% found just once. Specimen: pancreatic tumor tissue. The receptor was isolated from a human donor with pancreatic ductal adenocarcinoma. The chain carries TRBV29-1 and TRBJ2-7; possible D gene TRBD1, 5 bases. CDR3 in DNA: TGCAGCGTTGGGGCAGGGTCCCGTAACTCCTACGAGCAGTACTTC. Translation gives CSVGAGSRNSYEQYF.